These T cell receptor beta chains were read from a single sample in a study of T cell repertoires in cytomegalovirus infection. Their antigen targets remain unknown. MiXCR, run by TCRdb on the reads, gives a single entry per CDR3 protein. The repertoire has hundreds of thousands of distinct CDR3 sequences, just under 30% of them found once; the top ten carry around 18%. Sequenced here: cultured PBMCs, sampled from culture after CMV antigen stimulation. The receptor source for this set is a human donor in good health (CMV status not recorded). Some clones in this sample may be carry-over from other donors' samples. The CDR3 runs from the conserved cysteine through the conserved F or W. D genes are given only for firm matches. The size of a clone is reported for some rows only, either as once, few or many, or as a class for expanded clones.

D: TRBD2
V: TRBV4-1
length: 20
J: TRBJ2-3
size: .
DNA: TGCGCCAGCAGCCAAAATTTCGCTAGCGGGAGCTTAAGGAGGGCAGATACGCAGTATTTT
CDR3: CASSQNFASGSLRRADTQYF

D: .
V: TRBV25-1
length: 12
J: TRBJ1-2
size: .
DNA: TGTGCCAGCAGTGCTTTGGGGGATGGCTACACCTTC
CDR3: CASSALGDGYTF

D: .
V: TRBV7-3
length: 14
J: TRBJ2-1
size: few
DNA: TGTGCCAGCAGCCTCTCCCGCTCCTACAATGAGCAGTTCTTC
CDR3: CASSLSRSYNEQFF

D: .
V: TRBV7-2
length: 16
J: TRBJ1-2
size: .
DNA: TGTGCCAGCAGCTTAGCGCGGTCATATAAGGAAGGAGGCTACACCTTC
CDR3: CASSLARSYKEGGYTF

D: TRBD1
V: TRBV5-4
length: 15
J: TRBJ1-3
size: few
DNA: TGTGCCAGCAGCGAGGACAGGTTCTCTGGAAACACCATATATTTT
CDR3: CASSEDRFSGNTIYF

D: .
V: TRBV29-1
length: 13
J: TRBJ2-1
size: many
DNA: TGCAGCGCCCAGGGACGGTCCTACAATGAGCAGTTCTTC
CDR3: CSAQGRSYNEQFF

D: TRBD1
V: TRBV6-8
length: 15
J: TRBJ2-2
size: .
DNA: TGTGCCAGCCCTGGGCAGGGGGCGCTGACCGGGGAGCTGTTTTTT
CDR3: CASPGQGALTGELFF

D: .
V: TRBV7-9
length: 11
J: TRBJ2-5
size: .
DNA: TGTGCCAGCAGGACCGGAGAGACCCAGTACTTC
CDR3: CASRTGETQYF

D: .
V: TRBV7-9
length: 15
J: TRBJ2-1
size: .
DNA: TGTGCCAGCAGCTTAGTTAGGGGGAGTCACAATGAGCAGTTCTTC
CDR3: CASSLVRGSHNEQFF

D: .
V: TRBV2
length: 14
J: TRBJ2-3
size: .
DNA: TGTGCCAGCAGTGATAGCAGGAGCACAGATACGCAGTATTTT
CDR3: CASSDSRSTDTQYF

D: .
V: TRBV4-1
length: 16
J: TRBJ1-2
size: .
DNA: TGCGCCAGCAGCCACACCTACCGGACAGTTAACTATGGCCACACCTTC
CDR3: CASSHTYRTVNYGHTF

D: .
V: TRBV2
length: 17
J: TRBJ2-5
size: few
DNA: TGTGCCAGCAGTGACGGCAGGGGATGGCTAAACCAAGAGACCCAGTACTTC
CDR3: CASSDGRGWLNQETQYF

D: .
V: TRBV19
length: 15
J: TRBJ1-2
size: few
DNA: TGTGCCAGTAGTATAGTTGGGACAACCAACTATGGCTACACCTTC
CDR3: CASSIVGTTNYGYTF

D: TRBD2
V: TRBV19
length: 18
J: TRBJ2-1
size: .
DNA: TGTGCCAGTAGTATAGAAGGTAGCGGGAGGGCCCCCTACAATGAGCAGTTCTTC
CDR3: CASSIEGSGRAPYNEQFF

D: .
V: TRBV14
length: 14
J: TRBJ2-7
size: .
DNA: TGTGCCAGCAGCCAAGTCAGGGCATCCTACGAGCAGTACTTC
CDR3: CASSQVRASYEQYF

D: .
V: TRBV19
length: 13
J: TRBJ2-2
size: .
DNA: TGTGCCAGTAGTGAGGTTGGGAGCGGGGAGCTGTTTTTT
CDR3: CASSEVGSGELFF

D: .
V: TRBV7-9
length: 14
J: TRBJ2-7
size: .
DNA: TGTGCCAGCAGCTCCCCGACTGTCTCCTACGAGCAGTACTTC
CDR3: CASSSPTVSYEQYF

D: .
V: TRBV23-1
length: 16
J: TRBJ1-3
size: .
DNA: TGCGCCAGCAGTCAAGGCTTACAGGGCGCCGGAAACACCATATATTTT
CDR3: CASSQGLQGAGNTIYF

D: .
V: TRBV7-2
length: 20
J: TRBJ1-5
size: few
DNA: TGTGCCAGCAGTTCCCTCCCACCGGGACTACCGAAGTATGGCAATCAGCCCCAGCATTTT
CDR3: CASSSLPPGLPKYGNQPQHF

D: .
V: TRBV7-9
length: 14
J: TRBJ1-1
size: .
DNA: TGTGCCAGCAGCTGGGGGACCTTGAACACTGAAGCTTTCTTT
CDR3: CASSWGTLNTEAFF

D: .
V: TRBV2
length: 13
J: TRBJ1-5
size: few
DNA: TGTGCCAGCAGTGAAGCGCGGGTTCAGCCCCAGCATTTT
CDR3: CASSEARVQPQHF

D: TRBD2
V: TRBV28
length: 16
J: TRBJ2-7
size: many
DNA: TGTGCCAGCAGTCCAACTAGCGGGAGCGGGACCTACGAGCAGTACTTC
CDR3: CASSPTSGSGTYEQYF

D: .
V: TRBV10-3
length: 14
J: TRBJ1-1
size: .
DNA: TGTGCCATCGGGGATGCAGGGAGAGACACTGAAGCTTTCTTT
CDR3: CAIGDAGRDTEAFF

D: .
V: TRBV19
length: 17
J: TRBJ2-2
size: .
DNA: TGTGCCAGTAGTATAGCTGGGCAGGCCACAAACACCGGGGAGCTGTTTTTT
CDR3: CASSIAGQATNTGELFF

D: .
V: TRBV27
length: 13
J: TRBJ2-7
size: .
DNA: TGTGCCAGCAGTTTATCCCTGGTCAACGAGCAGTACTTC
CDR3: CASSLSLVNEQYF

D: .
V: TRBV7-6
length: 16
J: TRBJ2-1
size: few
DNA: TGTGCCAGCAGCTTACGAAGTGGGAGAGTCGGCAATGAGCAGTTCTTC
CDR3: CASSLRSGRVGNEQFF

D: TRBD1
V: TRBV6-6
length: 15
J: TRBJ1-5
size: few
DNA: TGTGCCAGCAGGGTGACAGGGGGGGTCAATCAGCCCCAGCATTTT
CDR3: CASRVTGGVNQPQHF

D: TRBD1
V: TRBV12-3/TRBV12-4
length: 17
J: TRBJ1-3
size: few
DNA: TGTGCCAGCAGTCTTCTTACAGGGGAACGGAGTGGAAACACCATATATTTT
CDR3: CASSLLTGERSGNTIYF

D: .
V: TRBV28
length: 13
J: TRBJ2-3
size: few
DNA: TGTGCCAGCAGCCCGAGCAGCCCAGATACGCAGTATTTT
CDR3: CASSPSSPDTQYF

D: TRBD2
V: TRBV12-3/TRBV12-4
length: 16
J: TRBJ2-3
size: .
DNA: TGTGCCAGCAATAACCTACGGGGGGGCCCCACAGATACGCAGTATTTT
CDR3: CASNNLRGGPTDTQYF

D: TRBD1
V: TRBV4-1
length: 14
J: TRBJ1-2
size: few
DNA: TGTGCCAGCAGCCAAGAGGCAGGGGGCTATGGCTACACCTTC
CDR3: CASSQEAGGYGYTF

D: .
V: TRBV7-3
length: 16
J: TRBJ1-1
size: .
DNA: TGTGCCAGCAGCTTAACCAGGGGTGGGGGGAACACTGAAGCTTTCTTT
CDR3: CASSLTRGGGNTEAFF

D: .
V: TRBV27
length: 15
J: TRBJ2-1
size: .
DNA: TGTGCCAGCAGCCCCGTAGGGGACCTTTACAATGAGCAGTTCTTC
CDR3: CASSPVGDLYNEQFF

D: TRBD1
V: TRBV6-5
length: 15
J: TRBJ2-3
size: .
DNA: TGTGCCAGCAGTTACTACAGGGGGATCACAGATACGCAGTATTTT
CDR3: CASSYYRGITDTQYF

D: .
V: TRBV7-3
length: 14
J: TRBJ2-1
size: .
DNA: TGTGCCAGCAGCAGAAGAGGGGATCACAATGAGCAGTTCTTC
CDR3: CASSRRGDHNEQFF

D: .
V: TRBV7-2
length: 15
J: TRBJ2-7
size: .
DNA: TGTGCCAGCAGCTTAGCCCCCTCCCCAGGATACGAGCAGTACTTC
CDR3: CASSLAPSPGYEQYF

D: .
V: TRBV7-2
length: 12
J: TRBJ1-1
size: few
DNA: TGTGCCAGCAGCTCGACGACACCTGAAGCTTTCTTT
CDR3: CASSSTTPEAFF

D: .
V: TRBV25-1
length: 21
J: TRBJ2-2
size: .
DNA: TGTGCCAGCAGTCCCCAACCTCGGGGAGGACGGCCGACTCCGAACACCGGGGAGCTGTTTTTT
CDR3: CASSPQPRGGRPTPNTGELFF

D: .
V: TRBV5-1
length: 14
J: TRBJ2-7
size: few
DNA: TGCGCCAGCAGCTTGGAACGGGCGAATTACGAGCAGTACTTC
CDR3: CASSLERANYEQYF

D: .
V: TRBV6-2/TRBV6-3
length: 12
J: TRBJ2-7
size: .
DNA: TGTGCCAGCACTGACCGATTCTACGAGCAGTACTTC
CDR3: CASTDRFYEQYF

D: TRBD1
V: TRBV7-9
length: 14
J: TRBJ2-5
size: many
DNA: TGTGCCAACCAACCCGACAGGGCCCAAGAGACCCAGTACTTC
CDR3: CANQPDRAQETQYF

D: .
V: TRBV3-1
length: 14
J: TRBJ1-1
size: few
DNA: TGTGCCAGCAGCCAAGCGGTTACCGGGAGGGAAGCTTTCTTT
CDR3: CASSQAVTGREAFF

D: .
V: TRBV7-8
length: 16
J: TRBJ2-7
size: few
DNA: TGTGCCAGCAGCTTAGCTGGTCGGGGACGACGGTACGAGCAGTACTTC
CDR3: CASSLAGRGRRYEQYF

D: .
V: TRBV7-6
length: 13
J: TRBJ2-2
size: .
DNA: TGTGCCAGCAGCCGAGGGGGAGCCGGGGAGCTGTTTTTT
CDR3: CASSRGGAGELFF

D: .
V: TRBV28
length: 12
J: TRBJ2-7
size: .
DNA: TGTGCCAGCAGTTTAGGGTTTGGCGAGCAGTACTTC
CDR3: CASSLGFGEQYF

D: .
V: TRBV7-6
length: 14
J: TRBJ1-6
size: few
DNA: TGTGCCAGCAGCTTGACAGAGAATAATTCACCCCTCCACTTT
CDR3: CASSLTENNSPLHF

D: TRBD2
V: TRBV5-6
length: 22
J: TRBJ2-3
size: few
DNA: TGTGCCAGCAGCCCTTTAGAAATTCCGGTATTGGCCAGCGGGAGTGGTACAGATACGCAGTATTTT
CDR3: CASSPLEIPVLASGSGTDTQYF

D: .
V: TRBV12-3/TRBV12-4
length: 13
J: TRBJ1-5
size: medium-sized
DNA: TGTGCCAGCATGCGGGGTGGCAATCAGCCCCAGCATTTT
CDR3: CASMRGGNQPQHF

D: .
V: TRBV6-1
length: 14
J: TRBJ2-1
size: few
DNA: TGTGCCAGCATGGAGGGAGCCGTTTACAATGAGCAGTTCTTC
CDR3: CASMEGAVYNEQFF